The 23 T cell receptor beta chains below come from one sample, sequenced in a study of blood T cell repertoires in COVID-19. Clones were read by immunoSEQ multiplex PCR, and TCRdb kept only the in-frame ones, dropping some. The sample includes some 47,000 clones, roughly 87% of them seen just once. What was sequenced was peripheral blood. The source of these receptors is a man aged 60 to 69 with active COVID-19.

J is TRBJ2-1 and V is TRBV9; TRBD2 might be the D (5 bases). V lost 0 bases, J lost 6 bases, and 10 bases lay in between. The CDR3 runs to 14 residues. Germline V lookup: CDR1 SGDLS, CDR2 YYNGEE. The CDR3 here is CASSVGLEGNEQFF. In DNA form, the CDR3 reads TGTGCCAGCAGCGTAGGATTAGAGGGCAATGAGCAGTTCTTC.

The CDR3 protein is CAISEGARLSTDTQYF. CDR3 DNA: TGTGCCATCAGTGAAGGGGCCCGCCTTAGCACAGATACGCAGTATTTT. V gene TRBV10-3 combines with J gene TRBJ2-3; maybe TRBD1 (5 bases). Germline CDR1 ENHRY, CDR2 SYGVKD. Trimming took off 3 bases at V and 0 bases at J, with 13 bases between the two ends. The CDR3 has 16 residues.

This clone was recorded only once. V and J are TRBV30 and TRBJ1-4; tentatively, D is TRBD1 (6 bases). V was trimmed by 0 bases and J by 8 bases, leaving 13 bases between them. In germline, CDR1 is GTSNPN, CDR2 SVGIG (reference sequence). The CDR3 covers 14 residues. CDR3 sequence: CAWSVPTGREKLFF. CDR3 nucleotide sequence: TGTGCCTGGAGTGTCCCGACAGGCAGGGAAAAACTGTTTTTT.

The chain joins TRBV28 to TRBJ2-4, with 10 bases fitting TRBD1. This CDR3 is 16 amino acids long. CDR1 MDHEN and CDR2 SYDVKM come from the germline V gene. V dropped 4 bases and J dropped 6; count of bases not matched to a gene: 9. CDR3 amino acids: CASSSLRDRGINIQYF. DNA of the CDR3: TGTGCCAGCAGTTCCCTCCGGGACAGGGGAATAAACATTCAGTACTTC.

The genes are TRBV27 and TRBJ2-7, with D perhaps matching TRBD2 (6 bases). This CDR3 is built from 14 residues. Germline V gene lookup returns CDR1 MNHEY and CDR2 SMNVEV (reference sequence). Trimming took 5 bases from V and 4 from J, leaving 15 bases between them. CDR3 sequence (DNA): TGTGCCAGCAGTCCGCGACTAGAACGGTACGAGCAGTACTTC. Amino acid sequence: CASSPRLERYEQYF.

The J gene is TRBJ2-3, the V gene TRBV6-2 or TRBV6-3; TRBD2 is a possible D gene (6 bases). Germline CDR1 reads MNHEY; CDR2 reads SVGEGT. The V gene lost 7 bases and the J gene lost 3 bases, with 20 bases spanning the gap. The CDR3 is 16 residues long. CDR3 in amino acids: CASTPPEREVTDTQYF. The CDR3 nucleotides read TGTGCCAGCACCCCTCCTGAGAGGGAGGTGACAGATACGCAGTATTTT.

This clone was detected only once. The genes are TRBV19 and TRBJ2-1, with 7 bases that match TRBD1. Germline-derived CDR1 and CDR2 are LNHDA and SQIVND (reference sequence). The CDR3 extends over 15 amino acids. With 7 bases clipped from V and 4 bases from J, the junction kept 10 bases outside the gene matches. CDR3 sequence (DNA): TGTGCCAGTACCAAGGGACAGAGCCCTTACAATGAGCAGTTCTTC. It is translated as CASTKGQSPYNEQFF. The entire variable domain, with the rest obtained from reference TRBV19 and TRBJ2-1, is as follows: DGGITQSPKYLFRKEGQNVTLSCEQNLNHDAMYWYRQDPGQGLRLIYYSQIVNDFQKGDIAEGYSVSREKKESFPLTVTSAQKNPTAFYLCASTKGQSPYNEQFFGPGTRLTVL.

The chain is built from TRBV4-3 and TRBJ2-1; 12 bases map to TRBD2. Per the germline V gene, CDR1 is LGHNA and CDR2 is YSLEER. The junction had 2 bases not matched to a gene; V was cut back by 4 bases and J by 4 bases. There are 15 residues in the CDR3. The CDR3 DNA reads as TGCGCCAGCAGCCGGGGACTAGCGGGTTACAATGAGCAGTTCTTC. This encodes CASSRGLAGYNEQFF.

This clone was seen more than once but under ten times. This rearrangement joins TRBV5-1 to TRBJ2-3; the match to TRBD2 covers 7 bases. The germline CDR1 and CDR2 sequences are SGHRS and YFSETQ. V trimming: 0 bases; J trimming: 2 bases; junction bases outside the gene matches: 15. This CDR3 spans 19 amino acids. The CDR3 sequence: CASSLALLSSGTFTDTQYF. The CDR3 nucleotides are TGCGCCAGCAGCTTGGCCCTCCTCTCGAGCGGGACGTTCACAGATACGCAGTATTTT. Looking up the rest from reference TRBV5-1 and TRBJ2-3 gives the full variable domain: KAGVTQTPRYLIKTRGQQVTLSCSPISGHRSVSWYQQTPGQGLQFLFEYFSETQRNKGNFPGRFSGRQFSNSRSEMNVSTLELGDSALYLCASSLALLSSGTFTDTQYFGPGTRLTVL.

J is TRBJ1-5 and V is TRBV5-6; 8 nucleotides match TRBD1. CDR1 and CDR2 (germline): SGHDT, YYEEEE. The CDR3 is 14 amino acids. The J segment lost 6 bases and the V segment lost 0 bases, leaving 2 bases of the junction unmatched. The CDR3, as DNA: TGTGCCAGCAGCTTGGCAGGGGGCGGTCAGCCCCAGCATTTT. Amino acids: CASSLAGGGQPQHF.

The V and J genes are TRBV9 and TRBJ1-2; a weak D match, TRBD1 (5 bases). Germline V lookup: CDR1 SGDLS, CDR2 YYNGEE. The CDR3 extends over 13 amino acids. The V end lost 0 bases, the J end lost 7 bases, and 10 bases lay between the germline ends. CDR3 coding DNA: TGTGCCAGCAGCGTAGGGGGGGAGGGTGGCTACACCTTC. Translating it yields CASSVGGEGGYTF.

This sequence joins TRBV11-2 and TRBJ2-2; 9 bases align to TRBD2. The CDR3 covers 16 residues. Germline V CDR1 and CDR2: SGHAT, FQNNGV. The ends lost 6 bases at V and 4 bases at J; junction bases unmatched: 9. The CDR3 sequence is CASRKTGTSITGELFF. The DNA for the CDR3 is TGTGCCAGCAGGAAGACCGGGACTAGCATCACCGGGGAGCTGTTTTTT.

The chain couples TRBV3-1 (or the pseudogene TRBV3-2) to TRBJ2-4; TRBD2 agrees at 11 bases. Germline CDR1 and CDR2: LGHDT and YNNKEL (reference sequence). V gave up 2 bases and J gave up 4 bases; unmatched junction bases: 7. This CDR3 is built from 17 residues. The CDR3, as DNA: TGTGCCAGCAGCCAACAAGGGACTAGCGGTCCAAAAAACATTCAGTACTTC. This gives the protein CASSQQGTSGPKNIQYF.

The rearrangement joins TRBV7-6 to TRBJ2-7; 12 nucleotides match TRBD2. The CDR3 runs to 17 residues. Germline-derived CDR1 and CDR2 are SGHVS and FNYEAQ. V gave up 5 bases and J gave up 5 bases; unmatched junction bases: 13. The CDR3 reads CASSLRTSGTLWDEQYF. The CDR3 DNA sequence: TGTGCCAGCAGCCTGAGGACTAGCGGGACCCTCTGGGACGAGCAGTACTTC.

The rearrangement joins TRBV5-1 to TRBJ2-3; 9 positions match TRBD2. This CDR3 region has 17 residues. The germline CDR1 and CDR2 sequences are SGHRS and YFSETQ. V lost 2 bases to trimming and J lost 2 bases; unmatched junction nucleotides: 9. The CDR3 nucleotides are TGCGCCAGCAGCTTCCTCCCGACTAGCGGAACCACAGATACGCAGTATTTT. Its protein product is CASSFLPTSGTTDTQYF.

The genes are TRBV18 and TRBJ2-5; tentatively, D is TRBD1 (6 bases). Germline V gene lookup returns CDR1 KGHSH and CDR2 LQKENI. V was cut by 3 bases and J by 0 bases, with 11 bases left in between. The CDR3 spans 15 residues. CDR3 sequence: CASSPPGHNQETQYF. The CDR3, as DNA: TGTGCCAGCTCACCGCCGGGACACAACCAAGAGACCCAGTACTTC.

V and J are TRBV19 and TRBJ1-5, with no clear D. Trimming pared 6 bases from V and 2 bases from J, leaving 8 bases between. There are 13 residues in the CDR3. The germline CDR1 and CDR2 sequences are LNHDA and SQIVND (reference sequence). The CDR3: CASSTRGNQPQHF. The CDR3 DNA sequence: TGTGCCAGTAGCACGAGAGGCAATCAGCCCCAGCATTTT.

The chain recombines TRBV27 with TRBJ1-2, with TRBD1 identical over 9 bases. With 6 bases clipped from V and 5 bases from J, the junction kept 7 bases outside the gene matches. The CDR3 is made up of 14 amino acids. Germline V gene sequence: CDR1 MNHEY, CDR2 SMNVEV (reference sequence). This CDR3 reads CASSPDRGYYGYTF. Here the CDR3 DNA reads TGTGCCAGCAGCCCGGACAGGGGATATTATGGCTACACCTTC.

The chain is built from TRBV5-4 and TRBJ2-7; TRBD2 aligns across 10 bases. This CDR3 is built from 15 residues. Trimming cost V 4 bases and J 2 bases; bases outside gene matches: 6. Germline CDR1 reads SGHNT; CDR2 reads YYREEE (reference sequence). In DNA, the CDR3 is TGTGCCAGCAGCCCCGGACTAGCGGAAACCTACGAGCAGTACTTC. It codes for CASSPGLAETYEQYF.

The chain uses TRBV7-3 and TRBJ1-2; D is unresolved. V lost 6 bases, J lost 8 bases, and 16 bases lay in between. The germline gives CDR1 SGHTA, CDR2 FQGTGA. The CDR3 has 13 residues. Here the CDR3 reads CASSLVGGRGYTF. CDR3 in DNA: TGTGCCAGCAGTCTGGTGGGAGGTCGGGGCTACACCTTC. Variable domain in full (rest from reference TRBV7-3 and TRBJ1-2): GAGVSQTPSNKVTEKGKYVELRCDPISGHTALYWYRQSLGQGPEFLIYFQGTGAADDSGLPNDRFFAVRPEGSVSTLKIQRTERGDSAVYLCASSLVGGRGYTFGSGTRLTVV.

The gene calls are TRBV5-1 and TRBJ2-1, with 11 bases lining up with TRBD2. This CDR3 has 16 amino acids. V was pared by 4 bases and J by 6 bases, with 9 bases of the junction left unmatched. In germline, CDR1 is SGHRS, CDR2 YFSETQ. This CDR3 is CASSPIAGGVFNEQFF. CDR3 in DNA: TGCGCCAGCAGCCCTATAGCGGGAGGGGTCTTCAATGAGCAGTTCTTC.

This clone was detected once. The V and J genes are TRBV5-4 and TRBJ2-5, with D tentatively TRBD2 (6 bases). The germline V gene encodes CDR1 SGHNT and CDR2 YYREEE (reference sequence). The CDR3 is made up of 13 amino acids. Trimming took 6 bases from V and 2 from J, leaving 11 bases between them. The CDR3 DNA reads TGTGCCAGCATGCAGGGACTTCAAGAGACCCAGTACTTC. Translated, it gives CASMQGLQETQYF.

The chain carries TRBV2 and TRBJ2-3, with 15 bases lining up with TRBD2. The V segment lost 6 bases and the J segment 0 bases; nucleotides outside the gene matches: 1. This CDR3 has 16 amino acids. Per the germline V gene, CDR1 is SNHLY and CDR2 is FYNNEI. CDR3 bases: TGTGCCAGCAGCGGGACTAGCGGGAGGAGCACAGATACGCAGTATTTT. Translation gives CASSGTSGRSTDTQYF.